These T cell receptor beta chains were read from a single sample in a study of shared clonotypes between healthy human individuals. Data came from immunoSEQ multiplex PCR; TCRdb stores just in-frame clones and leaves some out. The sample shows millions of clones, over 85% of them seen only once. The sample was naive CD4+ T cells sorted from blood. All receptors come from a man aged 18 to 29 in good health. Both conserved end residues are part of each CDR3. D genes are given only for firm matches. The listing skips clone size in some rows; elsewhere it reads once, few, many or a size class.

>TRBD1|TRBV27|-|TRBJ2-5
CASSLGQGKEETQYF
TGTGCCAGCAGCCTCGGACAGGGGAAGGAAGAGACCCAGTACTTC
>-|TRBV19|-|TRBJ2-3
CASSIGRGAVSTDTQYF
TGTGCCAGTAGTATAGGTAGAGGGGCCGTTAGCACAGATACGCAGTATTTT
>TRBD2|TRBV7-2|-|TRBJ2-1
CASSPSGGLYNEQFF
TGTGCCAGCAGCCCTAGCGGGGGCCTGTACAATGAGCAGTTCTTC
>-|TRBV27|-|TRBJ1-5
CASSLSFPGTQPQHF
TGTGCCAGCAGTTTATCGTTTCCGGGGACTCAGCCCCAGCATTTT
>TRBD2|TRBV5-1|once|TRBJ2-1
CASSLEGLAGLSSYNEQFF
TGCGCCAGCAGCTTGGAGGGACTAGCGGGGCTAAGCTCCTACAATGAGCAGTTCTTC
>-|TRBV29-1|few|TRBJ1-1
CSVEGQGTEAFF
TGCAGCGTTGAAGGGCAGGGGACTGAAGCTTTCTTT
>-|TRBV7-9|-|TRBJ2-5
CASSPSGGGQETQYF
TGTGCCAGCAGCCCCTCTGGAGGGGGTCAAGAGACCCAGTACTTC
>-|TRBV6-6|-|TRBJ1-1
CASSKVGSTEAFF
TGTGCCAGCAGTAAGGTGGGGAGCACTGAAGCTTTCTTT
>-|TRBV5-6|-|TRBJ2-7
CASSFLVADYEQYF
TGTGCCAGCAGCTTTTTGGTAGCAGACTACGAGCAGTACTTC
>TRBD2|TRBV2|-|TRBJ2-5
CASSGTSGGAPAQYF
TGTGCCAGCAGTGGGACTAGCGGGGGGGCCCCGGCCCAGTACTTC
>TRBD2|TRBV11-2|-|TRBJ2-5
CASSSQREGRKTQYF
TGTGCCAGCAGCTCCCAGCGGGAGGGCCGGAAGACCCAGTACTTC
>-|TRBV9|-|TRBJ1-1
CASSARGGVITEAFF
TGTGCCAGCAGCGCTCGGGGTGGAGTGATCACTGAAGCTTTCTTT
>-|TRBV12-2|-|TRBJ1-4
CASRLVRTNEKLFF
TGTGCAAGTCGCTTAGTCAGAACTAATGAAAAACTGTTTTTT
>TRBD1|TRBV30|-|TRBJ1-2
CAWSGLRDRGYGGYGYTF
TGTGCCTGGAGTGGCCTCCGGGACAGGGGTTACGGAGGGTATGGCTACACCTTC
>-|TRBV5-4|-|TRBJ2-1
CASSSLGGGQHNEQFF
TGTGCCAGCAGCTCCCTGGGCGGAGGACAACACAATGAGCAGTTCTTC
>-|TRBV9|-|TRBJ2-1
CASSSGAETYNEQFF
TGTGCCAGCAGCTCCGGGGCCGAGACCTACAATGAGCAGTTCTTC
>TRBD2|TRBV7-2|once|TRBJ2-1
CASSPRTSGDYNEQFF
TGTGCCAGCAGCCCACGGACTAGCGGAGACTACAATGAGCAGTTCTTC
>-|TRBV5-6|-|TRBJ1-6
CASSLTGQSYNSPLHF
TGTGCCAGCAGCTTGACAGGGCAGAGCTATAATTCACCCCTCCACTTT
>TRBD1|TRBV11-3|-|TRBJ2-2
CASSLRQGPGELFF
TGTGCCAGCAGCCTCCGACAGGGCCCAGGGGAGCTGTTTTTT
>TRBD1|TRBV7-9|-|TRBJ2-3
CASPSTGGFLGDTQYF
TGTGCCAGCCCTTCCACAGGGGGCTTTCTTGGAGATACGCAGTATTTT
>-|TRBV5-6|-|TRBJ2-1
CASSLRGGSNEQFF
TGTGCCAGCAGCTTGAGGGGGGGAAGCAATGAGCAGTTCTTC
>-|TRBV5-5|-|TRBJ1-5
CASSSETNQPQHF
TGTGCCAGCAGCTCTGAAACGAATCAGCCCCAGCATTTT
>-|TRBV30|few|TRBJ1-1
CAWTGHEGTEAFF
TGTGCCTGGACCGGACACGAAGGGACTGAAGCTTTCTTT
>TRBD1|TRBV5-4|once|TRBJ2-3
CASSKGAFTDTQYF
TGTGCCAGCAGCAAGGGGGCGTTCACAGATACGCAGTATTTT
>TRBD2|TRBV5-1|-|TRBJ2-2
CASSLDSGGNTGELFF
TGCGCCAGCAGCTTGGATAGCGGGGGCAACACCGGGGAGCTGTTTTTT
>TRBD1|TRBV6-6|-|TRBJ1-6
CASSYSRQGWSPLHF
TGTGCCAGCAGTTACTCGAGACAGGGATGGTCACCCCTCCACTTT
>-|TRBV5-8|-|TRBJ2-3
CASSLGGESTDTQYF
TGTGCCAGCAGCTTGGGTGGCGAAAGCACAGATACGCAGTATTTT
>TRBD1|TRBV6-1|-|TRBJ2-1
CASSSTGVFYNEQFF
TGTGCCAGCAGTTCGACAGGGGTATTTTACAATGAGCAGTTCTTC
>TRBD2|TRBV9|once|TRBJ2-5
CASSRRGGKETQYF
TGTGCCAGCAGTCGAAGGGGAGGGAAGGAGACCCAGTACTTC
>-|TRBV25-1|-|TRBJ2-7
CASSDHSSDYEQYF
TGTGCCAGCAGTGATCACAGTAGTGATTACGAGCAGTACTTC
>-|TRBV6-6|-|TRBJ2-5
CASSYREETQYF
TGTGCCAGCAGTTACCGGGAAGAGACCCAGTACTTC
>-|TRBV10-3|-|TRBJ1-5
CAISESGWGYSNQPQHF
TGTGCCATCAGTGAGTCTGGCTGGGGATATAGCAATCAGCCCCAGCATTTT
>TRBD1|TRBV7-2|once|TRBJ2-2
CASSTRQGPTGELFF
TGTGCCAGCAGCACTCGACAGGGACCTACCGGGGAGCTGTTTTTT
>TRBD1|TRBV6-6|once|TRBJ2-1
CASSELQGVNEQFF
TGTGCCAGCTCAGAGCTACAGGGGGTCAATGAGCAGTTCTTC
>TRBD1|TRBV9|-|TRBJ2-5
CASSYGQGRQETQYF
TGTGCCAGCAGCTACGGACAGGGAAGGCAAGAGACCCAGTACTTC
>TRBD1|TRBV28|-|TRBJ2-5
CASSLQGVGETQYF
TGTGCCAGCAGTTTACAGGGGGTAGGGGAGACCCAGTACTTC
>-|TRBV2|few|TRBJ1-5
CASGRDFNQPQHF
TGTGCCAGCGGTCGGGATTTCAATCAGCCCCAGCATTTT
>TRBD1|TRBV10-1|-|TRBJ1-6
CASREDRGNSPLHF
TGCGCCAGCAGGGAAGACAGGGGGAATTCACCCCTCCACTTT
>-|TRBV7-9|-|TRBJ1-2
CASSFDGIYGYTF
TGTGCCAGCAGCTTTGACGGGATCTATGGCTACACCTTC
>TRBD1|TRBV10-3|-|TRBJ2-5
CASGTGETQYF
TGTGCCAGCGGGACAGGGGAGACCCAGTACTTC
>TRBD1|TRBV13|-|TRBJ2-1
CASSDRDRDNEQFF
TGTGCCAGCAGCGACCGGGACAGAGACAATGAGCAGTTCTTC
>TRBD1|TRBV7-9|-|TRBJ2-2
CASSRGQGFTGELFF
TGTGCCAGCAGCCGGGGACAGGGGTTCACCGGGGAGCTGTTTTTT